The TCR beta chain under discussion was sequenced for a study of OX40 agonist ivuxolimab in advanced cancers. Blood draws occurred at baseline, cycle 4 day 1, and cycle 7 day 1. A note on this clone: What it binds is not known.

Study findings and constraints: At doses 0.1 to 3.0 mg/kg, CD4+ and CD8+ clones expanded.

The V gene's germline CDR1 is MNHNS and CDR2 SASEGT. Trimming cost V 1 base and J 9 bases, with 19 bases left between them. The CDR3 consists of 16 residues. Sequenced by immunoSEQ multiplex PCR; TCRdb stores in-frame clones only, minus some. In the table there are 90,000 to 100,000 clones, roughly 80% of which are singletons. The chain joins TRBV6-1 to TRBJ2-4; weak D call: TRBD1 (6 bases). This TCR was recovered from an adult with an advanced solid tumor such as melanoma, head and neck, liver or kidney cancer. Sequenced material: CD4+ or CD8+ T cells sorted from blood, taken in a trial of the OX40 agonist ivuxolimab. The CDR3 DNA reads as TGTGCCAGCAGTGAAGTGTTTACCGGACAGCTTAGCATTCAGTACTTC. This sequence encodes CASSEVFTGQLSIQYF.